This T cell receptor beta chain was captured by sequencing in a study of regulatory T cells in long-lasting Graves disease. Germline loops: CDR1 ENHRY, CDR2 SYGVKD. The CDR3 covers 15 residues. V lost 4 bases, J lost 0 bases, and 12 bases lay in between. Study-wide results and limits: Reduced TCR diversity was observed in persistent Graves' patients versus newly diagnosed patients.

Construction of the TCR beta libraries employed iRepertoire HTBI primers in conjunction with Arm-PCR of CDR3 regions. TCRdb recomputed calls from the multiplex PCR reads with MiXCR, one row per CDR3 protein. The sample records hundreds of thousands of distinct CDR3 sequences, more than 15% being singletons. Time point reported: newly diagnosed GD, antithyroid drugs for less than 3 months. Preparation of the TCR library used RNA extracted from PBMCs. This clonotype has a count of ten or more. The antigen is undetermined. This receptor was obtained from a female donor with Graves disease. The specimen comprised peripheral blood mononuclear cells (PBMCs), sampled at new diagnosis, from a patient treated with antithyroid drugs. V gene TRBV10-3 combines with J gene TRBJ1-1; D is ambiguous. The CDR3 sequence: CAISVEAAMNTEAFF. CDR3 DNA: TGTGCCATCAGTGTAGAGGCGGCCATGAACACTGAAGCTTTCTTT.